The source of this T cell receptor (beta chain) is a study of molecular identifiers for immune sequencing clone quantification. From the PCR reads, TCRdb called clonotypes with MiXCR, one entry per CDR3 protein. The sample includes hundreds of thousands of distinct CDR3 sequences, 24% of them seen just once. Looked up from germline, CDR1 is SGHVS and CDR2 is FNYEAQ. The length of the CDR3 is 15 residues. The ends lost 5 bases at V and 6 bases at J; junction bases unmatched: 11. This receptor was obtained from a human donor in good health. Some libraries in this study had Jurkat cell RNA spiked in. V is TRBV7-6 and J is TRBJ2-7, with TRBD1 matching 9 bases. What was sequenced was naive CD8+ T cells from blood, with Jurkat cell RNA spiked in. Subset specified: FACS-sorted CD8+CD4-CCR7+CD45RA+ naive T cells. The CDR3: CASSPGTGFSREQYF. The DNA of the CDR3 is TGTGCCAGCAGCCCCGGGACAGGGTTTTCGCGCGAGCAGTACTTC.